One sample yielded the 29 T cell receptor beta chains listed below, sequenced in a study of blood T cell repertoires in COVID-19. Profiled with immunoSEQ multiplex PCR; TCRdb holds only in-frame clones, not every one. Among 150,000 to 200,000 clones listed, roughly 91% were seen once. The specimen sequenced was peripheral blood. These receptors came from a human donor in a cohort sampled during active COVID-19.

The V and J genes are TRBV10-3 and TRBJ2-2; 9 bases map to TRBD1. Germline V CDR1 and CDR2: ENHRY, SYGVKD. The V segment lost 7 bases and the J segment 5 bases; nucleotides outside the gene matches: 8. The CDR3 contains 15 residues. The CDR3 here is CAITPGQGRTGELFF. The CDR3 bases are TGTGCCATCACCCCGGGACAGGGCCGAACCGGGGAGCTGTTTTTT.

This clone has a single count. The genes are TRBV12-5 and TRBJ2-2, with D possibly TRBD1 on 6 matching bases. Germline V CDR1 and CDR2: LGHNT, FRNRAP. The ends were cut back, 2 bases at V and 4 bases at J, with 11 bases in the middle. There are 15 residues in the CDR3. CDR3 bases: TGTGCTAGTGGTTTGCCCGGGACAACCACCGGGGAGCTGTTTTTT. This codes for CASGLPGTTTGELFF.

This clone is judged medium-sized. The J gene is TRBJ1-2, the V gene TRBV7-6; 9 bases fit TRBD1. The germline gives CDR1 SGHVS, CDR2 FNYEAQ. The ends lost 5 bases at V and 8 bases at J; junction bases unmatched: 12. The CDR3 totals 15 residues. In DNA form, the CDR3 reads TGTGCCAGCAGCGCCGCCGGGACAGGGAGGGCAGGCTACACCTTC. Amino acid sequence: CASSAAGTGRAGYTF.

On this clone itself: Other DNA sequences in the same sample also yield this CDR3. The chain combines TRBV18 with TRBJ2-7, with unresolved D. CDR1 is KGHSH, CDR2 LQKENI, per germline. The CDR3 consists of 14 residues. With 4 bases removed from V and 3 bases from J, the gap between germline ends came to 13 bases. CDR3 nucleotide sequence: TGTGCCAGCTCACTCCAAGGAAGGAGCTACGAGCAGTACTTC. Its translation: CASSLQGRSYEQYF.

The gene calls are TRBV21-1 and TRBJ2-5; the table's TRBD2 call for D was not verified on the DNA. TRBV21-1 constitutes a pseudogene. The CDR3 covers 13 residues. CDR3 bases: TGTGCCAGCAAGTCAGCGGGGAAAGAGACCCAGTACTTC. Encoded protein: CASKSAGKETQYF.

The chain couples TRBV27 to TRBJ1-4; D not resolved. Trimming removed 0 bases from V and 5 bases from J, with 10 bases in between. Per germline, CDR1 MNHEY and CDR2 SMNVEV (reference sequence). This CDR3 spans 15 amino acids. The DNA of the CDR3 is TGTGCCAGCAGTTTATCGTTCGGTATCAATGAAAAACTGTTTTTT. This codes for CASSLSFGINEKLFF.

The count of this clone is one. J is TRBJ1-2 and V is TRBV10-2; D might be TRBD1 (5 bases). The CDR3 is 13 residues long. Between the trimmed V and J ends, which lost 1 base and 8 bases, there was a span of 11 bases. The germline V gene has CDR1 WSHSY and CDR2 SAAADI. CDR3 DNA sequence: TGCGCCAGCAGTGAGTTGACAGCCTTAGGCTACACCTTC. Residues: CASSELTALGYTF.

The chain couples TRBV6-2 or TRBV6-3 to TRBJ2-7, with D possibly being TRBD2 (5 bases). Germline CDR1 reads MNHEY; CDR2 reads SVGEGT. The CDR3 contains 16 residues. V was pared by 0 bases and J by 5 bases, with 17 bases between. The CDR3 nucleotides read TGTGCCAGCAGTTACTCGATCTCCCGTCCCGGGGACGAGCAGTACTTC. Encoded protein: CASSYSISRPGDEQYF.

This rearrangement joins TRBV4-1 to TRBJ1-2; D may be TRBD1 (5 bases). V was trimmed by 4 bases and J by 3 bases, leaving 12 bases between them. The CDR3 loop spans 14 amino acids. Germline loops: CDR1 MGHRA, CDR2 YSYEKL. In DNA form, the CDR3 reads TGCGCCAGCAGCCCGGCCCAGGGCGACTATGGCTACACCTTC. This encodes CASSPAQGDYGYTF.

The chain has TRBV20-1 and TRBJ1-4; D is unresolved. The V gene lost 6 bases and the J gene lost 8 bases, with 10 bases spanning the gap. The germline CDR1 and CDR2 sequences are DFQATT and SNEGSKA (reference sequence). The CDR3 runs to 11 residues. In DNA, the CDR3 is TGCAGTGCCACCCGGGAGGAAAAACTGTTTTTT. Its translation: CSATREEKLFF.

This clone showed up many times. The chain joins TRBV19 to TRBJ1-3; D is unclear. V dropped 6 bases and J dropped 0 bases, with 9 bases sitting between them. Germline CDR1 is LNHDA and CDR2 is SQIVND (reference sequence). CDR3 length: 14 amino acids. The CDR3 here is CASRAGYSGNTIYF. CDR3 DNA: TGTGCCAGTAGGGCAGGTTACTCTGGAAACACCATATATTTT.

CDR3 protein: CASSLGQAIGYTF. For the CDR3, the DNA is TGTGCCAGCAGCTTAGGACAGGCAATTGGCTACACCTTC. The chain employs TRBV25-1 and TRBJ1-2; TRBD1 aligns across 7 bases. The CDR3 extends over 13 amino acids. Germline loops: CDR1 MGHDK, CDR2 SYGVNS. Losses at the gene ends were 6 bases for V and 7 bases for J; bases not matched to a gene: 8.

The genes are TRBV4-3 and TRBJ1-1, with TRBD1 identical over 8 bases. Germline V gene lookup returns CDR1 LGHNA and CDR2 YSLEER. This CDR3 has 16 residues. The V gene end was trimmed by 4 bases and the J gene end by 1 base; junction bases not matched to a gene: 8. In DNA, the CDR3 is TGCGCCAGCAGCCGGGCCAGGGGGCATCCGAACACTGAAGCTTTCTTT. This encodes CASSRARGHPNTEAFF.

The V call is TRBV9, the J call TRBJ2-2; D possibly corresponds to TRBD2 (6 bases). The CDR3 extends over 15 amino acids. Trimming shortened V by 0 bases and J by 3 bases, and 9 bases separated the two germline ends. Per the germline V gene, CDR1 is SGDLS and CDR2 is YYNGEE. The CDR3 loop reads CASSVVGGYTGELFF. The CDR3 DNA reads TGTGCCAGCAGCGTAGTCGGGGGTTACACCGGGGAGCTGTTTTTT. The full variable domain, in which reference TRBV9 and TRBJ2-2 provide the parts outside the CDR3, is DSGVTQTPKHLITATGQRVTLRCSPRSGDLSVYWYQQSLDQGLQFLIQYYNGEERAKGNILERFSAQQFPDLHSELNLSSLELGDSALYFCASSVVGGYTGELFFGEGSRLTVL.

The rearrangement uses TRBV15 and TRBJ2-7; D might be TRBD1 (5 bases). The CDR3 is made up of 17 amino acids. CDR1 LNHNV and CDR2 YYDKDF come from the germline V gene (reference sequence). V was clipped by 4 bases and J by 1 base, with 20 bases between them. The CDR3, as DNA: TGTGCCACCAGCACCACACCGCAGGGATTGGGGTCCTACGAGCAGTACTTC. It specifies CATSTTPQGLGSYEQYF. The full variable domain, in which reference TRBV15 and TRBJ2-7 provide the parts outside the CDR3, is DAMVIQNPRYQVTQFGKPVTLSCSQTLNHNVMYWYQQKSSQAPKLLFHYYDKDFNNEADTPDNFQSRRPNTSFCFLDIRSPGLGDTAMYLCATSTTPQGLGSYEQYFGPGTRLTVT.

This chain's CDR3 is CASSYSGGGADTQYF. CDR3 nucleotides: TGTGCCAGCAGTTATTCGGGAGGAGGGGCAGATACGCAGTATTTT. V is TRBV6-5 and J is TRBJ2-3; 7 nucleotides align to TRBD2. The germline gives CDR1 MNHEY, CDR2 SVGAGI. The CDR3 contains 15 residues. V gave up 3 bases and J gave up 4 bases; unmatched junction bases: 7.

V gene TRBV27 combines with J gene TRBJ1-5; the match to TRBD1 covers 7 bases. This CDR3 region has 12 residues. Germline V lookup: CDR1 MNHEY, CDR2 SMNVEV (reference sequence). Unmatched junction bases numbered 4, after V lost 9 bases and J lost 5 bases. CDR3 amino acids: CARLRGHQPQHF. In DNA form, the CDR3 reads TGTGCCAGATTAAGGGGGCATCAGCCCCAGCATTTT.

This sequence joins TRBV3-1 (or the pseudogene TRBV3-2) and TRBJ2-5; unclear D gene. This CDR3 has 12 residues. V was pared by 1 base and J by 5 bases, with 5 bases between. Germline V gene data show CDR1 as LGHDT and CDR2 as YNNKEL (reference sequence). Here the CDR3 reads CASSQASETQYF. The CDR3 DNA reads TGTGCCAGCAGCCAAGCCTCGGAGACCCAGTACTTC.

This chain joins TRBV14 and TRBJ2-3; perhaps TRBD2 as D (5 bases). The CDR3 consists of 14 residues. Germline lookup yields CDR1 SGHDN and CDR2 FVKESK. The V end was cut by 4 bases, the J end by 5 bases, with 13 bases between. CDR3 loop: CASSPDWVGDTQYF. CDR3 DNA sequence: TGTGCCAGCAGCCCGGACTGGGTGGGAGATACGCAGTATTTT. Full variable domain (remainder filled in from reference TRBV14 and TRBJ2-3): EAGVTQFPSHSVIEKGQTVTLRCDPISGHDNLYWYRRVMGKEIKFLLHFVKESKQDESGMPNNRFLAERTGGTYSTLKVQPAELEDSGVYFCASSPDWVGDTQYFGPGTRLTVL.

The J gene is TRBJ2-5, the V gene TRBV19; a possible D gene is TRBD1 (5 bases). The CDR3 spans 15 residues. Trimming took off 3 bases at V and 0 bases at J, with 11 bases between the two ends. Germline loops: CDR1 LNHDA, CDR2 SQIVND (reference sequence). The CDR3 DNA reads TGTGCCAGTAGTATTTCGGTGGGGCACCAAGAGACCCAGTACTTC. Encoded protein: CASSISVGHQETQYF.

This clone was recorded a few times. The gene calls are TRBV4-2 and TRBJ1-6; TRBD1 might be the D (5 bases). Trimming took off 0 bases at V and 10 bases at J, with 13 bases between the two ends. The CDR3 consists of 15 residues. Germline V gene data show CDR1 as LGHNA and CDR2 as YNFKEQ. The CDR3 loop is CASSQEYWGDSPLHF. CDR3 nucleotide sequence: TGTGCCAGCAGCCAAGAATATTGGGGGGACTCACCCCTCCACTTT.

V is TRBV6-5 and J is TRBJ2-5; D uncertain. V gave up 8 bases and J gave up 3 bases, with 10 bases separating them. Germline lookup yields CDR1 MNHEY and CDR2 SVGAGI. The CDR3 loop spans 12 amino acids. In DNA, the CDR3 is TGTGCCAGCCGTACGAGCGAAGAGACCCAGTACTTC. It translates to CASRTSEETQYF.

The rearrangement joins TRBV3-1 (or the pseudogene TRBV3-2) to TRBJ2-2; 8 nucleotides line up with TRBD1. CDR3 length: 18 residues. Losses at the gene ends were 0 bases for V and 4 bases for J; bases not matched to a gene: 10. Looked up from germline, CDR1 is LGHDT and CDR2 is YNNKEL (reference sequence). CDR3 loop: CASSQEKAGGFFTGELFF. CDR3 sequence (DNA): TGTGCCAGCAGCCAAGAGAAGGCAGGGGGCTTCTTCACCGGGGAGCTGTTTTTT.

This chain joins TRBV30 and TRBJ1-1, with 11 bases fitting TRBD1. The CDR3 extends over 12 amino acids. Trimming at V came to 8 bases and at J to 8 bases, leaving 7 bases not matched to a gene. The V gene's germline CDR1 is GTSNPN and CDR2 SVGIG (reference sequence). The CDR3 region is CARRTGGSEAFF. As DNA, the CDR3 is TGTGCCAGACGGACAGGGGGCTCGGAAGCTTTCTTT.

The genes are TRBV5-5 and TRBJ1-3; no definite D call. The CDR3 has 16 residues. V lost 1 base and J 0 bases, leaving 11 bases between the germline ends. Germline CDR1 is SGHKS and CDR2 is YYEKEE (reference sequence). CDR3 protein: CASSLTGGISGNTIYF. In DNA form, the CDR3 reads TGTGCCAGCAGCTTGACGGGAGGAATCTCTGGAAACACCATATATTTT. The full variable domain, completed using reference TRBV5-5 and TRBJ1-3, is DAGVTQSPTHLIKTRGQQVTLRCSPISGHKSVSWYQQVLGQGPQFIFQYYEKEERGRGNFPDRFSARQFPNYSSELNVNALLLGDSALYLCASSLTGGISGNTIYFGEGSWLTVV.

This clone turned up a few times. This chain uses TRBV7-9 with TRBJ2-7; 8 bases align to TRBD1. Germline loops: CDR1 SEHNR, CDR2 FQNEAQ (reference sequence). The CDR3 totals 14 residues. Trimming at V came to 7 bases and at J to 0 bases, leaving 5 bases not matched to a gene. The CDR3 nucleotides are TGTGCCAGCAAAGAAGGACAGGGCTCCTACGAGCAGTACTTC. Amino acid sequence: CASKEGQGSYEQYF.

The chain recombines TRBV10-3 with TRBJ1-1; D remains ambiguous. The germline V gene encodes CDR1 ENHRY and CDR2 SYGVKD. The V gene lost 4 bases and the J gene lost 1 base, with 13 bases spanning the gap. This CDR3 is 15 amino acids long. CDR3 residues: CAISGTGSPNTEAFF. CDR3 DNA: TGTGCCATCAGTGGGACGGGAAGCCCGAACACTGAAGCTTTCTTT.

The chain is built from TRBV7-2 and TRBJ2-3; 12 nucleotides align to TRBD1. The V gene end was trimmed by 5 bases and the J gene end by 2 bases; junction bases not matched to a gene: 5. The V gene's germline CDR1 is SGHTA and CDR2 FQGNSA. The CDR3 loop spans 16 amino acids. The DNA of the CDR3 is TGTGCCAGCAGCCGCCGGGACAGGGGGCTCACAGATACGCAGTATTTT. Its translation is CASSRRDRGLTDTQYF.

V and J are TRBV6-2 or TRBV6-3 and TRBJ2-2, with D uncertain. Per germline, CDR1 MNHEY and CDR2 SVGEGT. The CDR3 contains 15 residues. The V end lost 0 bases, the J end lost 8 bases, and 13 bases lay between the germline ends. The CDR3 coding sequence is TGTGCCAGCAGTTACTCATCACACGCACCGGGGGAGCTGTTTTTT. Residues: CASSYSSHAPGELFF.